A single sample gave rise to the 17 T cell receptor beta chains below, sequenced in a study of T-cell reconstitution after alpha-beta-depleted transplantation in children. Molecular barcoding with unique molecular identifiers was used for the TCRbeta library. MiXCR, run by TCRdb on the PCR reads, gives a single entry per CDR3 protein. The sample includes hundreds of thousands of distinct CDR3 sequences, roughly 9% of them seen just once. This specimen was PBMCs from the stem cell graft donor, taken from the stem cell graft. The receptor set was obtained from a human donor who donated a stem cell graft to a child with acute lymphoblastic leukemia.

The rearrangement links TRBV10-3 to TRBJ1-5; 8 positions agree with TRBD1. Per germline, CDR1 ENHRY and CDR2 SYGVKD. V trimming: 6 bases; J trimming: 0 bases; junction bases outside the gene matches: 4. The CDR3 extends over 15 amino acids. Written as DNA, the CDR3 is TGTGCCATCAGCGGGGACAGGAGTAGCAATCAGCCCCAGCATTTT. Its translation: CAISGDRSSNQPQHF.

This clonotype appeared a single time. The chain links TRBV7-2 to TRBJ1-2; D gene unclear. There are 13 residues in the CDR3. With 5 bases removed from V and 3 bases from J, the gap between germline ends came to 10 bases. Germline-derived CDR1 and CDR2 are SGHTA and FQGNSA. The DNA for the CDR3 is TGTGCCAGCAGCCCCCCAAGGGACTATGGCTACACCTTC. It encodes CASSPPRDYGYTF.

The rearrangement uses TRBV11-2 and TRBJ2-7; D remains ambiguous. The CDR3 length is 14 residues. Trimming cost V 5 bases and J 2 bases, with 13 bases left between them. Looked up from germline, CDR1 is SGHAT and CDR2 is FQNNGV. The CDR3 sequence: CASSLSKGPYEQYF. The CDR3 DNA reads TGTGCCAGCAGCCTCTCTAAGGGCCCCTACGAGCAGTACTTC.

This clonotype was seen only a few times. The chain recombines TRBV5-1 with TRBJ1-1; D is unclear. Trimming took 0 bases from V and 1 from J, leaving 7 bases between them. The germline gives CDR1 SGHRS, CDR2 YFSETQ. The CDR3 spans 14 residues. The CDR3, as DNA: TGCGCCAGCAGCTTGGCCGCTGGGAACACTGAAGCTTTCTTT. Residues: CASSLAAGNTEAFF.

The chain is built from TRBV12-3 or TRBV12-4 and TRBJ1-5; D possibly corresponds to TRBD1 (5 bases). The CDR3 has 14 residues. V was pared by 4 bases and J by 4 bases, with 11 bases between. The CDR3 DNA reads TGTGCCAGCAGTTGGAGGGACGGAAATCAGCCCCAGCATTTT. This encodes CASSWRDGNQPQHF.

This clonotype has a count of ten or more. The V call is TRBV9, the J call TRBJ2-1; TRBD2 is a possible D gene (7 bases). Trimming pared 5 bases from V and 8 bases from J, leaving 20 bases between. CDR1 and CDR2 from the germline V gene are SGDLS and YYNGEE. The CDR3 sequence is 15 residues long. Written as DNA, the CDR3 is TGTGCCAGCAGTTGGGGGGAGGGGGGCTCCGATGAGCAGTTCTTC. Translation: CASSWGEGGSDEQFF.

The rearrangement links TRBV7-8 to TRBJ1-5; D is unresolved. The CDR3 is made up of 19 amino acids. The germline V and J ends were trimmed by 1 base and 0 bases, with 19 bases remaining between them. Per germline, CDR1 SGHVS and CDR2 FQNEAQ. The CDR3 loop reads CASSLGGQRRTYSNQPQHF. As DNA, the CDR3 is TGTGCCAGCAGCTTAGGTGGGCAGAGACGAACCTATAGCAATCAGCCCCAGCATTTT.

This clonotype was picked up many times. This chain joins TRBV20-1 and TRBJ2-5; maybe TRBD2 (7 bases). Germline loops: CDR1 DFQATT, CDR2 SNEGSKA (reference sequence). The germline V and J ends were trimmed by 5 bases and 5 bases, with 18 bases remaining between them. CDR3 length: 14 residues. CDR3: CSAGRGAQGETQYF. CDR3 sequence (DNA): TGCAGTGCTGGACGGGGGGCGCAGGGGGAGACCCAGTACTTC.

This clonotype was seen a handful of times. This sequence joins TRBV6-2 or TRBV6-3 and TRBJ1-1, with D uncertain. This CDR3 region has 14 residues. The V end lost 2 bases, the J end lost 8 bases, and 15 bases lay between the germline ends. CDR1 and CDR2 from the germline V gene are MNHEY and SVGEGT. Written as DNA, the CDR3 is TGTGCCAGCAGTTACAGGAGGGTCGCAATAGAAGCTTTCTTT. Translated: CASSYRRVAIEAFF.

V gene TRBV10-3 combines with J gene TRBJ2-3, with 12 nucleotides matching TRBD2. The CDR3 covers 16 residues. V trimming: 4 bases; J trimming: 4 bases; junction bases outside the gene matches: 6. Germline CDR1 ENHRY, CDR2 SYGVKD. Written as DNA, the CDR3 is TGTGCCATCAGTGGGCCTAGCGGGGGGGCTGCAGATACGCAGTATTTT. Translating it yields CAISGPSGGAADTQYF.

This clonotype was counted between two and nine times. The genes are TRBV12-3 or TRBV12-4 and TRBJ1-2; the D gene is possibly TRBD1 (5 bases). This CDR3 has 14 amino acids. Trimming left V 8 bases short and J 5 bases short, with 18 bases between. The CDR3 reads CASHQGAGTYGYTF. Here the CDR3 DNA reads TGTGCCAGCCACCAGGGCGCGGGCACTTATGGCTACACCTTC.

This clonotype was seen many times. This chain links TRBV20-1 with TRBJ1-3; a possible D gene is TRBD1 (5 bases). The CDR3 consists of 14 residues. Germline-derived CDR1 and CDR2 are DFQATT and SNEGSKA (reference sequence). The V gene lost 0 bases and the J gene lost 2 bases, with 8 bases spanning the gap. The CDR3 region has the DNA TGCAGTGCTAGAGATCCGGGGGCTGGAAACACCATATATTTT. Translating gives CSARDPGAGNTIYF.

The genes are TRBV6-1 and TRBJ2-3; a possible D gene is TRBD1 (5 bases). V lost 2 bases to trimming and J lost 4 bases, with 13 bases between them. There are 15 residues in the CDR3. CDR1 and CDR2 from the germline V gene are MNHNS and SASEGT. The CDR3 sequence is CASSELYDRSDTQYF. The CDR3 DNA reads TGTGCCAGCAGTGAACTCTACGACAGATCAGATACGCAGTATTTT.

This clonotype was counted a few times. The chain employs TRBV5-1 and TRBJ2-7; 7 nucleotides line up with TRBD1. V shed 1 base, J shed 1 base, and the junction held 5 bases outside the gene matches. CDR3 length: 15 amino acids. Per germline, CDR1 SGHRS and CDR2 YFSETQ. The CDR3 DNA follows: TGCGCCAGCAGCTTGTCTTCGGGACAGTCCTACGAGCAGTACTTC. It translates to CASSLSSGQSYEQYF.

This clonotype was recorded at least ten times. The chain has TRBV6-5 and TRBJ2-5, with D perhaps TRBD1 or TRBD2 (6 bases each). V was cut by 2 bases and J by 4 bases, with 17 bases left in between. The CDR3 consists of 16 residues. The germline gives CDR1 MNHEY, CDR2 SVGAGI. CDR3 sequence (DNA): TGTGCCAGCAGTTACGGACTACAGGGCAACGGAGAGACCCAGTACTTC. Translating it yields CASSYGLQGNGETQYF.

This clonotype was seen at least ten times. The V call is TRBV5-5, the J call TRBJ2-1, with 11 positions matching TRBD2. V lost 2 bases to trimming and J lost 7 bases; unmatched junction nucleotides: 5. CDR1 and CDR2 from the germline V gene are SGHKS and YYEKEE (reference sequence). The CDR3 sequence is 15 residues long. CDR3 loop: CASSFSGGAVNEQFF. CDR3 sequence (DNA): TGTGCCAGCAGCTTTAGCGGGGGGGCCGTGAATGAGCAGTTCTTC. The full variable domain, in which reference TRBV5-5 and TRBJ2-1 provide the parts outside the CDR3, is DAGVTQSPTHLIKTRGQQVTLRCSPISGHKSVSWYQQVLGQGPQFIFQYYEKEERGRGNFPDRFSARQFPNYSSELNVNALLLGDSALYLCASSFSGGAVNEQFFGPGTRLTVL.

The chain carries TRBV3-1 and TRBJ2-1; 10 nucleotides align to TRBD2. The germline CDR1 and CDR2 sequences are LGHDT and YNNKEL (reference sequence). V lost 5 bases and J lost 6; bases outside the gene matches: 7. The CDR3 has 15 amino acids. In nucleotides, the CDR3 is TGTGCCAGCAGCGCCCGGAGCGGGGGGGGCAATGAGCAGTTCTTC. Encoded protein: CASSARSGGGNEQFF.